Each of the 17 T cell receptor beta chains below was sequenced from the same sample in a study of T cells expressing NK-cell markers (dated by TCRdb to 2020 to 2022). Preparation of the library involved 5' RACE. Reads for this sample came from an Illumina HiSeq 2000. Reads reprocessed by TCRdb are summarized as one entry per CDR3 protein sequence, and DNA is absent. This sample's table contains about 460,000 distinct CDR3 sequences. In total, the top ten clones hold more than 1.4% of the sample. Sequencing was performed on blood T cells: a sorted CD56 or NKG2C T cell subset, CD4+ or CD8+ T cells, or bulk PBMC T cells (not recorded which). All receptors derive from a woman in her fifties or sixties in good health. Donor details come from another sample of the same person, matched by shared clones.

V and J are TRBV7-8 and TRBJ1-4. Germline-derived CDR1 and CDR2 are SGHVS and FQNEAQ. The CDR3 totals 14 residues. CDR3 protein: CASSPSGLDEKLFF.

The chain employs TRBV24-1 and TRBJ2-1; checking the TCRdb D call of TRBD1 is not possible without DNA. Germline V gene sequence: CDR1 KGHDR, CDR2 SFDVKD. The CDR3 contains 15 residues. Here the CDR3 reads CATSDPGQGIDEQFF.

This rearrangement joins TRBV6-5 to TRBJ2-3; TCRdb's assignment of TRBD2 cannot be checked, as there is no DNA. The CDR3 has 14 residues. The germline V gene encodes CDR1 MNHEY and CDR2 SVGAGI. CDR3 sequence: CASGPAYYTDTQYF.

The chain joins TRBV7-3 to TRBJ2-5. This CDR3 is built from 15 residues. Germline V gene sequence: CDR1 SGHTA, CDR2 FQGTGA. CDR3 sequence: CASSLGWYDQETQYF.

The genes are TRBV5-1 and TRBJ2-6; TCRdb reports TRBD1, a call that lacks DNA to check it against. Germline V gene lookup returns CDR1 SGHRS and CDR2 YFSETQ. This CDR3 has 19 amino acids. This CDR3 is CASSPQTPTGFTGANVLTF.

This rearrangement joins TRBV5-1 to TRBJ2-3; the D call of TRBD1 rests on TCRdb alone, since no DNA is present to check it. The germline V gene encodes CDR1 SGHRS and CDR2 YFSETQ. The CDR3 has 14 amino acids. This CDR3 is CASSSNVDRGEQYF.

The chain links TRBV5-5 to TRBJ2-7. The CDR3 extends over 15 amino acids. CDR1 is SGHKS and CDR2 is YYEKEE in the germline V gene (reference sequence). CDR3: CASSLISVPPYEQYF.

V and J are TRBV19 and TRBJ1-3. This CDR3 contains 14 residues. Germline assignment: CDR1 LNHDA and CDR2 SQIVND (reference sequence). CDR3 residues: CASKNEISGNTIYF.

This clonotype ranks as medium-sized in terms of frequency. The chain joins TRBV12-3 or TRBV12-4 to TRBJ1-5; TCRdb's D call of TRBD1 is untestable without DNA. This CDR3 has 13 amino acids. The CDR3 region is CASSSRVAEPQHF.

The chain combines TRBV11-2 with TRBJ2-3; TCRdb indicates TRBD1, and absent DNA this call remains unverified. Germline CDR1 and CDR2: SGHAT and FQNNGV. This CDR3 spans 15 amino acids. The CDR3 here is CASSLGQVSVDTQYF.

V gene TRBV5-1 combines with J gene TRBJ1-4. This CDR3 region has 15 residues. The germline V gene encodes CDR1 SGHRS and CDR2 YFSETQ. CDR3 residues: CASSFGGSTNEKLFF.

This chain connects TRBV12-3 or TRBV12-4 to TRBJ2-2. This CDR3 has 15 residues. This CDR3 is CASRRRVQMHGELFF.

The V gene is TRBV24-1, the J gene TRBJ2-5. The CDR3 covers 14 residues. CDR1 and CDR2 (germline): KGHDR, SFDVKD. Here the CDR3 reads CATSDHGRKETQYF.

The chain couples TRBV7-8 to TRBJ2-3; checking the TCRdb D call of TRBD1 is not possible without DNA. The germline gives CDR1 SGHVS, CDR2 FQNEAQ. The CDR3 runs 15 residues. The CDR3 loop reads CASSVGADRADTQYF.

The chain joins TRBV27 to TRBJ2-1; as DNA is missing, the TRBD1 call by TCRdb cannot be tested. In germline, CDR1 is MNHEY, CDR2 SMNVEV (reference sequence). The CDR3 covers 15 residues. CDR3 loop: CASSPLGGMLNEQFF.

The chain links TRBV5-4 to TRBJ1-1; TCRdb gives TRBD1 as the D gene, but with no DNA this cannot be confirmed. From germline, CDR1 is SGHNT and CDR2 YYREEE (reference sequence). The CDR3 totals 13 residues. The chain's CDR3 is CASSNPPGAEAFF.

The chain recombines TRBV12-5 with TRBJ2-1; the D call of TRBD2 rests on TCRdb alone, since no DNA is present to check it. CDR3 length equals 17 residues. Germline V gives CDR1 LGHNT, CDR2 FRNRAP. The CDR3 spells CASGLSLAGGPGNEQFF.